The 25 T cell receptor beta chains listed next were all sequenced from one sample in a study of shared T cell receptors in the human thymus. Produced via immunoSEQ multiplex PCR; TCRdb's table is partial and in-frame only. The sample has a few hundred thousand clones, more than 85% seen once; the top ten hold approximately 0.02%. The sequenced sample was thymocytes. The receptors here all came from a human donor.

The J gene is TRBJ2-1, the V gene TRBV7-5. TRBV7-5 is recorded as a pseudogene. The CDR3 covers 18 residues. In DNA, the CDR3 is TGTGCCAGAAGCCCGCTCTTGAAGGTGGCGCAGAAGAACAATGAGCAGTTCTTC. Its protein is CARSPLLKVAQKNNEQFF.

The CDR3 DNA reads as TGTGCCACCAGCAAGCCGGCGGGACAGGGCCAAGAGACCCAGTACTTC. This sequence encodes CATSKPAGQGQETQYF. J is TRBJ2-5 and V is TRBV15, with 9 bases identical to TRBD1. The length of the CDR3 is 16 residues. The germline V gene encodes CDR1 LNHNV and CDR2 YYDKDF (reference sequence). Trimming took 4 bases from V and 1 from J; bases not matched to a gene: 7.

The gene calls are TRBV14 and TRBJ2-5; tentatively, D is TRBD1 or TRBD2 (6 bases each). CDR1 SGHDN and CDR2 FVKESK come from the germline V gene. The CDR3 is 14 residues long. Trimming cost V 0 bases and J 5 bases, with 10 bases left between them. The CDR3 DNA sequence: TGTGCCAGCAGCCAAGATCGAGGGGGGGAGACCCAGTACTTC. It specifies CASSQDRGGETQYF.

V and J are TRBV10-3 and TRBJ2-1; 7 nucleotides agree with TRBD2. This CDR3 comprises 17 residues. With 3 bases clipped from V and 1 base from J, the junction kept 9 bases outside the gene matches. Looked up from germline, CDR1 is ENHRY and CDR2 is SYGVKD. In DNA, the CDR3 is TGTGCCATCAGTGACGTTGGGGGGGGAGGGTCCTACAATGAGCAGTTCTTC. Translating gives CAISDVGGGGSYNEQFF.

This chain connects TRBV10-2 to TRBJ2-1, with unresolved D. Trimming removed 4 bases at V and 4 bases at J, with 2 bases between. Germline assignment: CDR1 WSHSY and CDR2 SAAADI. The length of the CDR3 is 11 residues. CDR3 sequence: CASSVYNEQFF. As DNA, the CDR3 is TGCGCCAGCAGTGTTTACAATGAGCAGTTCTTC.

The V gene is TRBV28, the J gene TRBJ1-4; D is possibly TRBD1 (5 bases). The CDR3 has 16 residues. The V gene lost 5 bases and the J gene lost 7 bases, with 20 bases spanning the gap. Germline assignment: CDR1 MDHEN and CDR2 SYDVKM. The CDR3 sequence is CASSPDAGVEGEKLFF. CDR3 DNA sequence: TGTGCCAGCAGTCCCGACGCGGGGGTGGAGGGTGAAAAACTGTTTTTT.

The V gene is TRBV30, the J gene TRBJ1-6; D gene unclear. Trimming stripped 2 bases from V and 10 bases from J, with 12 bases between. Germline V gene sequence: CDR1 GTSNPN, CDR2 SVGIG (reference sequence). The CDR3 consists of 13 residues. The CDR3 spells CAWSFTPKSPLHF. CDR3 in DNA: TGTGCCTGGAGTTTCACCCCAAAATCACCCCTCCACTTT.

This chain links TRBV5-1 with TRBJ2-2; 11 nucleotides line up with TRBD2. The CDR3 extends over 17 amino acids. The germline V gene has CDR1 SGHRS and CDR2 YFSETQ. The V segment lost 1 base and the J segment 0 bases; nucleotides outside the gene matches: 2. DNA of the CDR3: TGCGCCAGCAGCTTGAGTAGCGGGAGGGCGAACACCGGGGAGCTGTTTTTT. Encoded protein: CASSLSSGRANTGELFF.

The CDR3 DNA follows: TGTGCCAGCAGTGAATGGATTCTGAGGCGAGAGGAAAAGGGAGATACGCAGTATTTT. Protein: CASSEWILRREEKGDTQYF. This chain uses TRBV6-1 with TRBJ2-3; unclear D gene. The length of the CDR3 is 19 residues. Germline V gene sequence: CDR1 MNHNS, CDR2 SASEGT. Trimming took off 2 bases at V and 5 bases at J, with 26 bases between the two ends.

The chain carries TRBV2 and TRBJ2-7; D gene uncertain. There are 15 residues in the CDR3. The germline CDR1 and CDR2 sequences are SNHLY and FYNNEI. V lost 1 base, J lost 2 bases, and 12 bases lay in between. The CDR3 spells CASSEGAKETYEQYF. DNA of the CDR3: TGTGCCAGCAGTGAAGGGGCTAAAGAGACCTACGAGCAGTACTTC.

This clone was seen more than once but under ten times. The chain is built from TRBV11-2 and TRBJ1-1; 8 nucleotides agree with TRBD1. Germline V gene sequence: CDR1 SGHAT, CDR2 FQNNGV. The CDR3 is 14 residues long. The V segment lost 4 bases and the J segment 4 bases; nucleotides outside the gene matches: 5. Here the CDR3 reads CASSSNDRGTEAFF. The CDR3 nucleotides are TGTGCCAGCAGCTCTAATGACAGGGGCACTGAAGCTTTCTTT.

This clone was recorded a few times. This chain uses TRBV30 with TRBJ1-5; no definite D call. V dropped 2 bases and J dropped 3 bases, with 11 bases sitting between them. The V gene's germline CDR1 is GTSNPN and CDR2 SVGIG (reference sequence). The CDR3 runs 14 residues. CDR3 protein: CAWSLRRDNQPQHF. Written as DNA, the CDR3 is TGTGCCTGGAGTCTCCGACGGGACAATCAGCCCCAGCATTTT. The variable domain in full, with the rest retrieved from reference TRBV30 and TRBJ1-5, is SQTIHQWPATLVQPVGSPLSLECTVEGTSNPNLYWYRQAAGRGLQLLFYSVGIGQISSEVPQNLSASRPQDRQFILSSKKLLLSDSGFYLCAWSLRRDNQPQHFGDGTRLSIL.

The CDR3 loop is CASSPAAGRNQPQHF. CDR3 bases: TGTGCCAGCAGCCCTGCAGCGGGTAGGAATCAGCCCCAGCATTTT. The V and J genes are TRBV7-9 and TRBJ1-5; D is unclear. CDR1 and CDR2 from the germline V gene are SEHNR and FQNEAQ (reference sequence). CDR3 size: 15 residues. Trimming took off 5 bases at V and 4 bases at J, with 15 bases between the two ends.

CDR3 loop: CASSLGEGLQETQYF. For the CDR3, the DNA is TGTGCCAGCAGCTTAGGTGAAGGACTACAAGAGACCCAGTACTTC. The V gene is TRBV7-3, the J gene TRBJ2-5, with D possibly TRBD2 on 6 matching bases. The V end lost 2 bases, the J end lost 2 bases, and 12 bases lay between the germline ends. Per germline, CDR1 SGHTA and CDR2 FQGTGA. CDR3 size: 15 residues.

The chain couples TRBV23-1 to TRBJ2-7; maybe TRBD1 (6 bases). TRBV23-1 is an open reading frame whose function is uncertain. Deletions cut 3 bases from V and 2 bases from J, with 14 bases between. The CDR3 is 15 amino acids. The CDR3 DNA reads as TGCGCCAGCAGTCACGACAGGCCGTATACCTACGAGCAGTACTTC. This gives the protein CASSHDRPYTYEQYF.

The CDR3 sequence: CASSPRWGQGNEQYF. The CDR3 nucleotides read TGCGCCAGCAGCCCGAGGTGGGGGCAGGGTAACGAGCAGTACTTC. V gene TRBV4-3 combines with J gene TRBJ2-7; maybe TRBD1 (6 bases). Trimming removed 4 bases from V and 5 bases from J, with 18 bases in between. CDR3 length: 15 residues. CDR1 and CDR2 from the germline V gene are LGHNA and YSLEER.

The chain couples TRBV6-1 to TRBJ2-6, with 11 bases identical to TRBD1. Looked up from germline, CDR1 is MNHNS and CDR2 is SASEGT. The CDR3 runs 15 residues. The V and J ends lost 10 bases and 2 bases, in that order; junction bases with no gene match: 4. The DNA of the CDR3 is TGTGCCATCCTGGACAGGGGGCCTGGGGCCAACGTCCTGACTTTC. Translated: CAILDRGPGANVLTF.

The chain recombines TRBV5-8 with TRBJ2-1; TRBD2 aligns across 11 bases. Germline trimming cut 0 bases from V and 4 bases from J; bases unmatched to any gene: 9. The CDR3 sequence is 18 residues long. The V gene's germline CDR1 is SGHTS and CDR2 YDEGEE. CDR3 nucleotide sequence: TGTGCCAGCAGCTTGGGCCCCCGAGGACTAGCGGGTTACAATGAGCAGTTCTTC. It yields the protein CASSLGPRGLAGYNEQFF. The variable domain in full, with the rest retrieved from reference TRBV5-8 and TRBJ2-1, is EAGVTQSPTHLIKTRGQQATLRCSPISGHTSVYWYQQALGLGLQFLLWYDEGEERNRGNFPPRFSGRQFPNYSSELNVNALELEDSALYLCASSLGPRGLAGYNEQFFGPGTRLTVL.

In this sample, this clone turned up once. The chain carries TRBV6-1 and TRBJ2-1, with unresolved D. There are 10 residues in the CDR3. Germline lookup yields CDR1 MNHNS and CDR2 SASEGT. V lost 0 bases, J lost 9 bases, and 0 bases lay in between. In nucleotides, the CDR3 is TGTGCCAGCAGTGAAGCTGAGCAGTTCTTC. It is translated as CASSEAEQFF.

The chain is built from TRBV10-2 and TRBJ2-4; TRBD1 might be the D (6 bases). CDR1 and CDR2 (germline): WSHSY, SAAADI. The CDR3 is made up of 15 amino acids. V gave up 6 bases and J gave up 0 bases, with 12 bases separating them. CDR3 loop: CASRKGHLAKNIQYF. The CDR3 coding sequence is TGCGCCAGCAGGAAGGGACACCTAGCCAAAAACATTCAGTACTTC.

V gene TRBV12-5 combines with J gene TRBJ2-3; D is undetermined. CDR3 length equals 18 residues. Germline V gene sequence: CDR1 LGHNT, CDR2 FRNRAP. V shed 0 bases and J shed 0 bases, with 16 bases lying between them. CDR3 loop: CASGLVIGSDGSTDTQYF. The CDR3 nucleotides are TGTGCTAGTGGTTTGGTGATTGGCTCCGATGGTAGCACAGATACGCAGTATTTT.

J is TRBJ2-1 and V is TRBV12-5; D uncertain. This CDR3 spans 13 amino acids. The V gene's germline CDR1 is LGHNT and CDR2 FRNRAP. With 4 bases removed from V and 9 bases from J, the gap between germline ends came to 13 bases. CDR3: CASGCPPFFEQFF. CDR3 DNA: TGTGCTAGTGGTTGCCCTCCTTTCTTTGAGCAGTTCTTC.

The chain employs TRBV27 and TRBJ1-1; D possibly corresponds to TRBD1 (5 bases). Germline values: CDR1 MNHEY, CDR2 SMNVEV (reference sequence). Trimming left V 6 bases short and J 0 bases short, with 11 bases between. The CDR3 consists of 14 residues. The CDR3 bases are TGTGCCAGCAGGGTAGGGGCGGTGAACACTGAAGCTTTCTTT. Translated, it gives CASRVGAVNTEAFF.

This clone was counted once. The rearrangement links TRBV28 to TRBJ2-5; 7 nucleotides align to TRBD2. There are 15 residues in the CDR3. The J segment lost 4 bases and the V segment lost 5 bases, leaving 10 bases of the junction unmatched. CDR1 and CDR2 from the germline V gene are MDHEN and SYDVKM. The CDR3 protein is CASSVAGLLSETQYF. The CDR3 DNA sequence: TGTGCCAGCAGTGTAGCGGGCCTCCTCTCAGAGACCCAGTACTTC.

The chain joins TRBV28 to TRBJ1-2; D unclear. This CDR3 contains 12 residues. Per the germline V gene, CDR1 is MDHEN and CDR2 is SYDVKM. Between the trimmed V and J ends, which lost 7 bases and 7 bases, there was a span of 13 bases. Here the CDR3 DNA reads TGTGCCAGCATCAACCCGAGGCGTGGCTACACCTTC. Protein product: CASINPRRGYTF.